The 22 T cell receptor beta chains presented below share a single source sample, sequenced in a study of T-cell memory formation after mild COVID-19. TCRdb re-analysed the 5' RACE reads in MiXCR, keeping a single row per CDR3 protein. This sample has 200,000 to 250,000 distinct CDR3 sequences; 8% to 9.5% occur once, and the top ten carry 22%. The sequenced sample was PBMCs or a T cell subset sorted from them (not recorded which). Receptor source: a man between 18 and 29 years old who had mild COVID-19 (a few samples of this study predate the infection). Cell type and time point are not known.

V and J are TRBV4-3 and TRBJ2-5; tentative D call: TRBD2 (5 bases). Germline CDR1 is LGHNA and CDR2 is YSLEER. V was clipped by 0 bases and J by 5 bases, with 13 bases between them. The CDR3 is made up of 15 amino acids. CDR3 region: CASSQEVRGWETQYF. CDR3 sequence (DNA): TGCGCCAGCAGCCAAGAAGTCCGGGGATGGGAGACCCAGTACTTC.

V usage is TRBV7-9 and J usage is TRBJ2-4; the D gene is possibly TRBD2 (5 bases). This CDR3 has 12 amino acids. Germline loops: CDR1 SEHNR, CDR2 FQNEAQ (reference sequence). The V gene lost 5 bases and the J gene lost 8 bases, with 10 bases spanning the gap. The CDR3 loop reads CASSPAVYIQYF. CDR3 nucleotides: TGTGCCAGCAGCCCAGCGGTGTACATTCAGTACTTC.

The rearrangement uses TRBV27 and TRBJ2-3; D is possibly TRBD1 (5 bases). The CDR3 is 14 amino acids. Germline-derived CDR1 and CDR2 are MNHEY and SMNVEV (reference sequence). Trimming pared 4 bases from V and 2 bases from J, leaving 10 bases between. CDR3 residues: CASSSDSPTDTQYF. The CDR3 DNA follows: TGTGCCAGCAGTTCAGACAGCCCCACAGATACGCAGTATTTT.

In its sample, this clonotype was seen a few times. The chain recombines TRBV6-2 or TRBV6-3 with TRBJ1-1; D ambiguous. The V end was cut by 0 bases, the J end by 0 bases, with 14 bases between. The CDR3 spans 17 residues. Germline lookup yields CDR1 MNHEY and CDR2 SVGEGT. The CDR3 sequence is CASSYSGRIVLNTEAFF. The DNA for the CDR3 is TGTGCCAGCAGTTACTCTGGACGGATAGTACTGAACACTGAAGCTTTCTTT.

This sequence joins TRBV30 and TRBJ2-1; D is ambiguous. The CDR3 loop spans 14 amino acids. Per germline, CDR1 GTSNPN and CDR2 SVGIG (reference sequence). The V and J ends lost 3 bases and 3 bases respectively, with 12 bases between them. The DNA for the CDR3 is TGTGCCTGGAGAATACCGGCCGTCTACAATGAGCAGTTCTTC. Protein: CAWRIPAVYNEQFF.

The chain carries TRBV2 and TRBJ1-4; 7 nucleotides align to TRBD1. The CDR3 has 13 residues. The junction had 7 bases not matched to a gene; V was cut back by 7 bases and J by 8 bases. From germline, CDR1 is SNHLY and CDR2 FYNNEI. The CDR3: CASTWEQGEKLFF. CDR3 in DNA: TGTGCCAGCACCTGGGAACAGGGGGAAAAACTGTTTTTT.

The sample holds a few counts of this clonotype. The rearrangement uses TRBV20-1 and TRBJ2-2; D might be TRBD1 (5 bases). The CDR3 length is 11 residues. V was trimmed by 2 bases and J by 7 bases, leaving 5 bases between them. The germline gives CDR1 DFQATT, CDR2 SNEGSKA (reference sequence). This CDR3 reads CSARQGGELFF. CDR3 coding DNA: TGCAGTGCTAGACAGGGCGGGGAGCTGTTTTTT.

The chain couples TRBV7-9 to TRBJ1-2; D unclear. Trimming removed 3 bases from V and 4 bases from J, with 15 bases in between. CDR1 is SEHNR, CDR2 FQNEAQ, per germline (reference sequence). The CDR3 spans 15 residues. The CDR3 nucleotides read TGTGCCAGCAGCTTGGCACTTCGGGAAGGCTATGGCTACACCTTC. Translation gives CASSLALREGYGYTF.

This chain links TRBV6-2 or TRBV6-3 with TRBJ2-5; D is unclear. The germline V gene has CDR1 MNHEY and CDR2 SVGEGT. The CDR3 is 17 amino acids. Trimming left V 7 bases short and J 4 bases short, with 25 bases between. As DNA, the CDR3 is TGTGCCAGCACTCTACTCGACTTCCGAGCGCTCGGAGAGACCCAGTACTTC. As protein: CASTLLDFRALGETQYF.

Ten or more counts support this clonotype. The V gene is TRBV12-3 or TRBV12-4, the J gene TRBJ2-5, with D uncertain. Trimming stripped 0 bases from V and 2 bases from J, with 10 bases between. The CDR3 runs 15 residues. In DNA, the CDR3 is TGTGCCAGCAGTTTAGCCACCGGATCTCAAGAGACCCAGTACTTC. Encoded protein: CASSLATGSQETQYF.

CDR3 loop: CASTSGALGYF. The CDR3 DNA reads TGTGCCAGCACCAGCGGGGCCTTGGGGTATTTT. The genes are TRBV6-6 and TRBJ2-3; the match to TRBD2 covers 7 bases. The V and J ends lost 7 bases and 14 bases, in that order; junction bases with no gene match: 9. Germline CDR1 reads MNHNY; CDR2 reads SVGAGI (reference sequence). There are 11 residues in the CDR3.

This clonotype showed up many times. V gene TRBV6-6 combines with J gene TRBJ1-2; D ambiguous. V gave up 0 bases and J gave up 7 bases, with 15 bases separating them. CDR1 and CDR2 from the germline V gene are MNHNY and SVGAGI (reference sequence). CDR3 length: 15 amino acids. The DNA of the CDR3 is TGTGCCAGCAGTTACTCCGAGGGCCCATATGGTGGCTACACCTTC. This sequence encodes CASSYSEGPYGGYTF.

This clonotype was observed a handful of times. The J gene is TRBJ2-1, the V gene TRBV7-2; tentative D call: TRBD1 (5 bases). CDR3 size: 14 residues. Deletions cut 8 bases from V and 1 base from J, with 12 bases between. Germline loops: CDR1 SGHTA, CDR2 FQGNSA. CDR3 protein: CASGSGPSYNEQFF. The CDR3 DNA follows: TGTGCCAGCGGTTCAGGGCCGTCCTACAATGAGCAGTTCTTC. The complete variable domain, with remaining parts taken from reference TRBV7-2 and TRBJ2-1, reads GAGVSQSPSNKVTEKGKDVELRCDPISGHTALYWYRQSLGQGLEFLIYFQGNSAPDKSGLPSDRFSAERTGGSVSTLTIQRTQQEDSAVYLCASGSGPSYNEQFFGPGTRLTVL.

This clonotype was counted between two and nine times. The chain couples TRBV5-1 to TRBJ2-1, with 9 bases identical to TRBD2. J was trimmed by 7 bases and V by 1 base; bases with no gene match: 3. The CDR3 covers 14 residues. Germline CDR1 and CDR2: SGHRS and YFSETQ. CDR3 in amino acids: CASSLSLAGNEQFF. CDR3 DNA: TGCGCCAGCAGCTTGTCGCTAGCGGGGAATGAGCAGTTCTTC.

This clonotype appeared a few times. V and J are TRBV5-1 and TRBJ2-1; 10 positions match TRBD1. J gave up 5 bases and V 4 bases, and 3 bases lay outside the gene matches. Germline CDR1 SGHRS, CDR2 YFSETQ. The CDR3 is 14 amino acids. The CDR3: CASSGGTGDNEQFF. The CDR3 nucleotides are TGCGCCAGCAGCGGGGGGACAGGGGACAATGAGCAGTTCTTC.

The chain links TRBV20-1 to TRBJ1-2; the match to TRBD1 covers 9 bases. The J segment lost 1 base and the V segment lost 3 bases, leaving 3 bases of the junction unmatched. The CDR3 loop spans 14 amino acids. CDR1 is DFQATT, CDR2 SNEGSKA, per germline (reference sequence). The CDR3: CSAREDRGNYGYTF. CDR3 sequence (DNA): TGCAGTGCTAGGGAGGACAGGGGTAACTATGGCTACACCTTC.

The CDR3 here is CASSLAWFSDTQYF. DNA of the CDR3: TGCGCCAGCAGCTTGGCATGGTTTTCAGATACGCAGTATTTT. V and J are TRBV5-1 and TRBJ2-3; D is ambiguous. Germline loops: CDR1 SGHRS, CDR2 YFSETQ. This CDR3 contains 14 residues. Trimming shortened V by 0 bases and J by 4 bases, and 9 bases separated the two germline ends.

This clonotype was counted at least ten times. The chain has TRBV12-3 or TRBV12-4 and TRBJ2-7; a possible D gene is TRBD1 (6 bases). V lost 5 bases and J lost 4, with 15 bases in between. This CDR3 comprises 14 residues. CDR3 sequence reads: CASSRTRTAYEQYF. CDR3 coding DNA: TGTGCCAGCAGTCGAACCCGGACAGCTTACGAGCAGTACTTC.

The rearrangement joins TRBV28 to TRBJ1-4, with D possibly matching TRBD1 (5 bases). The germline V gene has CDR1 MDHEN and CDR2 SYDVKM. Trimming shortened V by 4 bases and J by 10 bases, and 19 bases separated the two germline ends. The CDR3 runs 15 residues. CDR3 region: CASSSPGQSFGKLFF. The CDR3 coding sequence is TGTGCCAGCAGTTCCCCAGGGCAGTCTTTTGGAAAACTGTTTTTT.

The gene calls are TRBV2 and TRBJ1-2; 8 bases match TRBD1. Germline CDR1 is SNHLY and CDR2 is FYNNEI. The V and J ends lost 2 bases and 4 bases, in that order; junction bases with no gene match: 6. This CDR3 spans 15 amino acids. The CDR3 sequence is CASSELAGGTYGYTF. In DNA, the CDR3 is TGTGCCAGCAGTGAATTGGCAGGGGGCACCTATGGCTACACCTTC.

This clonotype was observed many times. The chain recombines TRBV29-1 with TRBJ2-6; D remains unclear. The CDR3 runs 13 residues. Germline CDR1 reads SQVTM; CDR2 reads ANQGSEA. Trimming shortened V by 6 bases and J by 0 bases, and 6 bases separated the two germline ends. The chain's CDR3 is CSVALSGANVLTF. As DNA, the CDR3 is TGCAGCGTGGCTCTCTCTGGGGCCAACGTCCTGACTTTC.

V is TRBV27 and J is TRBJ1-2; 11 bases map to TRBD1. V shed 6 bases, J shed 6 bases, and the junction held 6 bases outside the gene matches. Germline V CDR1 and CDR2: MNHEY, SMNVEV (reference sequence). The CDR3 has 14 amino acids. Written as DNA, the CDR3 is TGTGCCAGCAGCGGGACAGGGGGAAAGGATGGCTACACCTTC. It specifies CASSGTGGKDGYTF.